This TCR beta chain stems from a study of sequential checkpoint blockade in melanoma. Germline-derived CDR1 and CDR2 are SEHNR and FQNEAQ (reference sequence). V dropped 0 bases and J dropped 2 bases, with 7 bases sitting between them. The CDR3 is made up of 14 amino acids. The table came from immunoSEQ multiplex PCR; TCRdb's copy has only in-frame clones and leaves some out. The sample lists 21,000 or so clones, approximately 78% occurring once. Treatment: randomized to nivolumab then ipilimumab (arm A) or the reverse (arm B). This TCR was sampled from a human donor with melanoma. The V call is TRBV7-9, the J call TRBJ1-1; TRBD1 is a possible D gene (5 bases). The specimen was CD8+ T cells sorted from blood (inferred from file names), collected from a patient given nivolumab and ipilimumab in sequence. CDR3 in amino acids: CASSLARGNTEAFF. The CDR3 nucleotides read TGTGCCAGCAGCTTAGCTAGGGGTAACACTGAAGCTTTCTTT.